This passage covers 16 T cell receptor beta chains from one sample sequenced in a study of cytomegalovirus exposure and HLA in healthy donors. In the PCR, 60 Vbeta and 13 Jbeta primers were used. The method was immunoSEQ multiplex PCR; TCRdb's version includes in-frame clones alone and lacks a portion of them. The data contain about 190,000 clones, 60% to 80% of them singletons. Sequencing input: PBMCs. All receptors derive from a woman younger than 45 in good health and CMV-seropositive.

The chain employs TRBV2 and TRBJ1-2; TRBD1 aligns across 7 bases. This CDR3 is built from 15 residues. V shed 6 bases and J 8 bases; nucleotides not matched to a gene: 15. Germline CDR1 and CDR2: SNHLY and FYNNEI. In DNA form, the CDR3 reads TGTGCCAGCAGCGACAGGGTGGGGACCCTTGGGGGCTACACCTTC. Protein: CASSDRVGTLGGYTF.

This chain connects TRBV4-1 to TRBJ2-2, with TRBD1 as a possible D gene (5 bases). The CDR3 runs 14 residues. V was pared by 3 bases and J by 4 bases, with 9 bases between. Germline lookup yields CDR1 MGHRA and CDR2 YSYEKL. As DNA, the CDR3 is TGCGCCAGCAGCCAGGCCAGGGCCACCGGGGAGCTGTTTTTT. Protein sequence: CASSQARATGELFF.

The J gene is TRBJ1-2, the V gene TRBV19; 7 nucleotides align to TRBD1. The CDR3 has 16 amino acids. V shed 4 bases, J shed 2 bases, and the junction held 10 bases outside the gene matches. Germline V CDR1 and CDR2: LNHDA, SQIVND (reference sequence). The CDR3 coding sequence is TGTGCCAGTAGTAACCCAACAGGGGTTCTGAACTATGGCTACACCTTC. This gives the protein CASSNPTGVLNYGYTF.

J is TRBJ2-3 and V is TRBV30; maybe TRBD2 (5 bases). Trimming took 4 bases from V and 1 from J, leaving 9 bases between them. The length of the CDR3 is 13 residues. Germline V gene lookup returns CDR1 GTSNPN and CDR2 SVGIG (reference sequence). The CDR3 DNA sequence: TGTGCCTGGACCCCACTAGGCACAGATACGCAGTATTTT. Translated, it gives CAWTPLGTDTQYF.

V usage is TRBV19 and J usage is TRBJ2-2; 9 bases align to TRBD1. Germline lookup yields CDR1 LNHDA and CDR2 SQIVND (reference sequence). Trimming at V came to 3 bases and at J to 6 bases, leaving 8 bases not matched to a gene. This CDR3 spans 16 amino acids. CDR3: CASSILPGQGAGELFF. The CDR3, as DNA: TGTGCCAGTAGTATTCTACCGGGACAGGGAGCCGGGGAGCTGTTTTTT.

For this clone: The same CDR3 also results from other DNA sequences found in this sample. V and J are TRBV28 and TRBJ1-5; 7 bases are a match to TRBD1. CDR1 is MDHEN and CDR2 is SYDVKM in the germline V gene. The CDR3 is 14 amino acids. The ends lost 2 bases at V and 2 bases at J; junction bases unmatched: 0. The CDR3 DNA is TGTGCCAGCAGTTTACAGGGGGGCAATCAGCCCCAGCATTTT. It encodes CASSLQGGNQPQHF.

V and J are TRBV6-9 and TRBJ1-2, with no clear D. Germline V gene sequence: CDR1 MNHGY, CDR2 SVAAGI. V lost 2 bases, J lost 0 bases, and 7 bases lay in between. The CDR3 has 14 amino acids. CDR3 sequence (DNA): TGTGCCAGCAGTTATGAGGGAACTAACTATGGCTACACCTTC. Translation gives CASSYEGTNYGYTF.

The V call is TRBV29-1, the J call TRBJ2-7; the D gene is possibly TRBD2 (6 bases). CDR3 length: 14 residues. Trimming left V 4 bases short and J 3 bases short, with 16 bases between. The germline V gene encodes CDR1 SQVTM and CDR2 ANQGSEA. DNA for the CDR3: TGCAGCGTTGTGCTGGCAGGCGGGATCTACGAGCAGTACTTC. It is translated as CSVVLAGGIYEQYF.

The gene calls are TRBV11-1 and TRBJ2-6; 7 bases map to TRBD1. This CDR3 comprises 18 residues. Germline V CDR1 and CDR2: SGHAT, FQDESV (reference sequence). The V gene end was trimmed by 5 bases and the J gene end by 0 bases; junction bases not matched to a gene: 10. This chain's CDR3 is CASSPSWGQISGANVLTF. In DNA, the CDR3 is TGTGCCAGCAGCCCGAGCTGGGGACAGATCTCTGGGGCCAACGTCCTGACTTTC.

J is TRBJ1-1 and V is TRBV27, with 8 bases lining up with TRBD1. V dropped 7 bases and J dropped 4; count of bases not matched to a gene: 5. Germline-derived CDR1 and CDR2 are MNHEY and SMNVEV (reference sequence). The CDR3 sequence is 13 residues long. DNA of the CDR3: TGTGCCAGCACTCACAGGGGGAGCACTGAAGCTTTCTTT. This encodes CASTHRGSTEAFF.

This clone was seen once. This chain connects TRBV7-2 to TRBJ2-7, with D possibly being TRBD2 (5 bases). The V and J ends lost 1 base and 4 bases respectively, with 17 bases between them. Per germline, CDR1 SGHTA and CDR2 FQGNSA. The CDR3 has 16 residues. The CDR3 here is CASSLDLGSGLYEQYF. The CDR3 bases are TGTGCCAGCAGCTTAGATCTTGGAAGCGGATTATACGAGCAGTACTTC.

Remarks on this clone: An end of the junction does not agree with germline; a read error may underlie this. The CDR3 region has the DNA TGTGCCAGCAGTCTATCAACTACACAGGGTAATGAGCAGTTCTTC. Its protein is CASSLSTTQGNEQFF. The V gene is TRBV27, the J gene TRBJ2-1; TRBD1 is a possible D gene (6 bases). Germline loops: CDR1 MNHEY, CDR2 SMNVEV (reference sequence). The CDR3 length is 15 residues.

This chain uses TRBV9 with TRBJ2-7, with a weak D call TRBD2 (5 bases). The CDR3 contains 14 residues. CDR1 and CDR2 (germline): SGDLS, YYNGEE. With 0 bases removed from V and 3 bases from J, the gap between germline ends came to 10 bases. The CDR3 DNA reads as TGTGCCAGCAGCGTAGGAGGAGGTCTCTACGAGCAGTACTTC. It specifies CASSVGGGLYEQYF. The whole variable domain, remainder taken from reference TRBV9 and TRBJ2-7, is DSGVTQTPKHLITATGQRVTLRCSPRSGDLSVYWYQQSLDQGLQFLIQYYNGEERAKGNILERFSAQQFPDLHSELNLSSLELGDSALYFCASSVGGGLYEQYFGPGTRLTVT.

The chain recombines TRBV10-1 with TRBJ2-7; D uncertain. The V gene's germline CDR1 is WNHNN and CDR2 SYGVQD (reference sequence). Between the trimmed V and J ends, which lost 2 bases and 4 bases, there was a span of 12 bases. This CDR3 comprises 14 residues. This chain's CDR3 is CASSETPFGYEQYF. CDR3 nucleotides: TGCGCCAGCAGTGAGACTCCCTTCGGTTACGAGCAGTACTTC.

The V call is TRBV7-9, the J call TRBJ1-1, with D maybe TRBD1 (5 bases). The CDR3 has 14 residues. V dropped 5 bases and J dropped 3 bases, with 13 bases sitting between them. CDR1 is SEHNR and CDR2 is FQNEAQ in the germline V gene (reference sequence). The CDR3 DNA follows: TGTGCCAGCAGCCCGGGGGGGGACTACACTGAAGCTTTCTTT. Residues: CASSPGGDYTEAFF.

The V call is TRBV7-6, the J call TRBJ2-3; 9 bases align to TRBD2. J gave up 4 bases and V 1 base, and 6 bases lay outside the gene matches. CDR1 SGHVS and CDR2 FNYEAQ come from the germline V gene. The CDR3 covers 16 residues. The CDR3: CASSLDLAGIADTQYF. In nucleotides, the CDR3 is TGTGCCAGCAGCTTAGATCTAGCGGGAATTGCAGATACGCAGTATTTT.